The present TCR beta chain was sequenced within a study of OX40 agonist ivuxolimab in advanced cancers. Study details: The dose-escalation cohort was about 80% male, with a mean age of approximately 62 years, ranging about 20 to 85. Partial responses, seen in three patients, involved one hepatocellular carcinoma and two cutaneous melanomas. Study outcomes and limitations: Expanded clones belonging to CD8+ T cells outnumbered, on average, those of CD4+.

V dropped 7 bases and J dropped 3; count of bases not matched to a gene: 7. Germline CDR1 MNHEY, CDR2 SMNVEV (reference sequence). This CDR3 comprises 15 residues. About this clone itself: The antigen is unknown.

Clones were read by immunoSEQ multiplex PCR, and TCRdb kept only the in-frame ones, dropping some. The sample has 15,000 or so clones; about 79% are singletons. This specimen was CD4+ or CD8+ T cells sorted from blood, taken in a trial of the OX40 agonist ivuxolimab. The chain uses TRBV27 and TRBJ2-1; 9 bases align to TRBD2. The sequence came from an adult with an advanced solid tumor such as melanoma, head and neck, liver or kidney cancer. As DNA, the CDR3 is TGTGCCAGCACCTTGAGACTAGCGGTCTACAATGAGCAGTTCTTC. This encodes CASTLRLAVYNEQFF.